One T cell receptor beta chain is described in this entry. The data belong to a study of blood T cell repertoires in COVID-19. Study at large: Samples taken during acute and convalescent COVID-19 were collected in the United States, Italy and Spain. The analysed material was cDNA or gDNA that came from T cells, B-cell-depleted T cells, or PBMCs.

Trimming cost V 0 bases and J 8 bases, with 5 bases left between them. The CDR3 length is 12 residues. CDR1 MNHNS and CDR2 SASEGT come from the germline V gene. In the authors' methods: Researchers report that nucleated cell counts were estimated from reference gene primer amplification. Clones were read by immunoSEQ multiplex PCR, and TCRdb kept only the in-frame ones, dropping some. The V and J calls and clone size were taken over from that table, and D and trimming were inferred from the DNA. The table records roughly 150,000 clones, 79% of them present only once. The sequenced sample was peripheral blood. This TCR came from a man in his forties or fifties with active or convalescent COVID-19. The J gene is TRBJ1-3, the V gene TRBV6-1; D call uncertain. DNA for the CDR3: TGTGCCAGCAGTGAAGCTCCCGACACCATATATTTT. As protein: CASSEAPDTIYF.